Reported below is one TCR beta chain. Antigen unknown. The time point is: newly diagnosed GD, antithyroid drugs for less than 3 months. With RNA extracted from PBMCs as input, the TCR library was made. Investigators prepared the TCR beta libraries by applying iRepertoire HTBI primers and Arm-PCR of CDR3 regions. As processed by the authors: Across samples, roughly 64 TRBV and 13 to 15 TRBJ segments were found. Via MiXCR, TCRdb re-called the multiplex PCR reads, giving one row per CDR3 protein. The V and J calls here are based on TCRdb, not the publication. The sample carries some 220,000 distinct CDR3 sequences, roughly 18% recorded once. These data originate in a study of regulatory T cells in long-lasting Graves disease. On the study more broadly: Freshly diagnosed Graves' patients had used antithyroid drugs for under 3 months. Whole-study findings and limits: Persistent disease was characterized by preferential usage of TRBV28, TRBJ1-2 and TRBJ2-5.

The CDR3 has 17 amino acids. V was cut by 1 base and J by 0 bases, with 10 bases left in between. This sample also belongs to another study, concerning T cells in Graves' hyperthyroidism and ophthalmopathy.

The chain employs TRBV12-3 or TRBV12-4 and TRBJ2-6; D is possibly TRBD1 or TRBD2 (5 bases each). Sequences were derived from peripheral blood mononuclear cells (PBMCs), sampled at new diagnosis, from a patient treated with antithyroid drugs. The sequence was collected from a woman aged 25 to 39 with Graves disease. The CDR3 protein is CASSLGDVRSGANVLTF. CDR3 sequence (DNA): TGTGCCAGCAGTTTAGGGGACGTCCGCTCTGGGGCCAACGTCCTGACTTTC.